A single sample is the source of the 30 T cell receptor beta chains below, sequenced in a study of blood T cells in healthy people across ages. A second PCR, run for roughly 7 to 12 cycles, used a sample-barcoded 5' primer plus a J-beta primer mix. One entry per CDR3 protein results from TCRdb running MiXCR on the 5' RACE reads. Here the sample spans 980,000 or so distinct CDR3 sequences, roughly 43% being singletons. Sequenced input: blood. The receptors were sampled from a man aged 30-40 years in good health.

The rearrangement joins TRBV7-6 to TRBJ1-1, with D possibly being TRBD1 (5 bases). This CDR3 is 17 amino acids long. CDR1 and CDR2 from the germline V gene are SGHVS and FNYEAQ. With 5 bases removed from V and 2 bases from J, the gap between germline ends came to 21 bases. The CDR3 spells CASSRSDSAPDNTEAFF. In DNA, the CDR3 is TGTGCCAGCAGCCGTAGTGACAGCGCCCCTGACAACACTGAAGCTTTCTTT.

The chain recombines TRBV20-1 with TRBJ1-1; no clear D. V lost 1 base and J 6 bases, leaving 21 bases between the germline ends. The CDR3 is 16 amino acids. CDR1 is DFQATT, CDR2 SNEGSKA, per germline (reference sequence). The CDR3 nucleotides are TGCAGTGCTAGAGGGGGTGAGGGCCGGCGATCAGCTGAAGCTTTCTTT. Its translation is CSARGGEGRRSAEAFF.

The rearrangement links TRBV20-1 to TRBJ2-3; no clear D gene. Deletions cut 4 bases from V and 0 bases from J, with 11 bases between. The germline CDR1 and CDR2 sequences are DFQATT and SNEGSKA (reference sequence). This CDR3 is built from 14 residues. The CDR3 DNA reads as TGCAGTGCTATCTCCCCGCTGAGCACAGATACGCAGTATTTT. Translated, it gives CSAISPLSTDTQYF.

The chain couples TRBV6-1 to TRBJ1-2; D might be TRBD1 (5 bases). V was shortened by 7 bases and J by 2 bases, with 14 bases between the two germline ends. This CDR3 contains 14 residues. The germline V gene has CDR1 MNHNS and CDR2 SASEGT. CDR3 nucleotide sequence: TGTGCCAGCACACCTACGGGGCGGAACTATGGCTACACCTTC. It codes for CASTPTGRNYGYTF.

The chain couples TRBV2 to TRBJ2-7; 8 nucleotides match TRBD2. The germline CDR1 and CDR2 sequences are SNHLY and FYNNEI. This CDR3 spans 15 amino acids. V was clipped by 4 bases and J by 0 bases; unmatched bases: 5. The CDR3 region is CASSVERGHSYEQYF. The DNA of the CDR3 is TGTGCCAGCAGTGTAGAGCGGGGGCACTCCTACGAGCAGTACTTC.

The chain recombines TRBV12-3 or TRBV12-4 with TRBJ2-3, with D possibly being TRBD1 (6 bases). Trimming took off 6 bases at V and 8 bases at J, with 21 bases between the two ends. The CDR3 length is 15 residues. CDR3: CASRKSGERLGTQYF. CDR3 in DNA: TGTGCCAGCAGAAAGTCAGGGGAGCGGCTAGGTACGCAGTATTTT.

This chain joins TRBV10-3 and TRBJ2-7; D might be TRBD1 (6 bases). V was pared by 6 bases and J by 6 bases, with 15 bases between. CDR3 size: 13 residues. Germline-derived CDR1 and CDR2 are ENHRY and SYGVKD. CDR3 coding DNA: TGTGCCATCAGGAAGGGGGATCAAAGCGAGCAGTACTTC. Translating gives CAIRKGDQSEQYF.

The chain combines TRBV4-3 with TRBJ2-7; maybe TRBD1 (6 bases). From germline, CDR1 is LGHNA and CDR2 YSLEER. The CDR3 contains 15 residues. V lost 2 bases, J lost 0 bases, and 11 bases lay in between. CDR3 in amino acids: CASSQTGPGSYEQYF. CDR3 DNA sequence: TGCGCCAGCAGCCAAACAGGGCCCGGCTCCTACGAGCAGTACTTC.

J is TRBJ2-4 and V is TRBV20-1; 8 bases agree with TRBD1. Germline assignment: CDR1 DFQATT and CDR2 SNEGSKA (reference sequence). V shed 5 bases and J 8 bases; nucleotides not matched to a gene: 8. The CDR3 has 13 residues. CDR3 bases: TGCAGTGCTGAGCGGACAGGGCAGTACATTCAGTACTTC. Its protein product is CSAERTGQYIQYF.

This clonotype was seen a few times. The CDR3 coding sequence is TGTGCCAGCAGCCAAGAACAAGGGTTAAACTATGGCTACACCTTC. Its translation: CASSQEQGLNYGYTF. The chain carries TRBV4-2 and TRBJ1-2; D unclear. This CDR3 spans 15 amino acids. The germline gives CDR1 LGHNA, CDR2 YNFKEQ. V was shortened by 0 bases and J by 2 bases, with 10 bases between the two germline ends.

This chain uses TRBV5-1 with TRBJ2-3; 14 positions agree with TRBD2. The CDR3 length is 16 residues. Germline V gives CDR1 SGHRS, CDR2 YFSETQ. The junction had 6 bases not matched to a gene; V was cut back by 4 bases and J by 5 bases. The DNA of the CDR3 is TGCGCCAGCAGCCCGACTAGCGGGGGGGCTAGAGATACGCAGTATTTT. It translates to CASSPTSGGARDTQYF.

The rearrangement uses TRBV25-1 and TRBJ2-1, with D possibly TRBD2 on 7 matching bases. The DNA end is a closer match to TRBJ2-7, so the J assignment may be wrong. CDR3 length: 17 residues. Germline V gene lookup returns CDR1 MGHDK and CDR2 SYGVNS. The CDR3 reads CASSEFGGGFSYNEQYF. In DNA, the CDR3 is TGTGCCAGCAGTGAATTCGGCGGGGGCTTTTCCTACAATGAGCAGTACTTC.

The rearrangement uses TRBV24-1 and TRBJ2-1, with D perhaps assigned TRBD1 or TRBD2 (5 bases each). The CDR3 length is 15 residues. Germline V CDR1 and CDR2: KGHDR, SFDVKD. Between the trimmed V and J ends, which lost 4 bases and 5 bases, there was a span of 14 bases. The CDR3 here is CATSDPGTAHNEQFF. The CDR3 DNA reads as TGTGCCACCAGTGACCCCGGGACGGCGCACAATGAGCAGTTCTTC.

The chain uses TRBV5-1 and TRBJ2-7; 7 positions agree with TRBD1. The CDR3 is 17 amino acids. V trimming: 4 bases; J trimming: 2 bases; junction bases outside the gene matches: 15. Per the germline V gene, CDR1 is SGHRS and CDR2 is YFSETQ. The CDR3: CASSPARTGASPYEQYF. CDR3 sequence (DNA): TGCGCCAGCAGCCCGGCACGCACAGGGGCTTCCCCCTACGAGCAGTACTTC.

As concerns this clonotype: One end of the junction fails to match germline, which may point to a read error. This chain links TRBV4-3 with TRBJ1-6; D not certain. The CDR3 runs 16 residues. Germline V CDR1 and CDR2: LGHNA, YSLEER. CDR3 coding DNA: TGCGCCAGCAGCCAAGATTTTCCCCCGGTTAATTCACCCCCCCACTTT. Translating gives CASSQDFPPVNSPPHF.

This sequence joins TRBV13 and TRBJ1-2; tentative D call: TRBD1 (6 bases). V was cut by 5 bases and J by 0 bases, with 13 bases left in between. In germline, CDR1 is PRHDT, CDR2 FYEKMQ (reference sequence). This CDR3 has 15 residues. CDR3 sequence reads: CASSLLGTSNYGYTF. The CDR3, as DNA: TGTGCCAGCAGCCTTCTTGGGACATCTAACTATGGCTACACCTTC.

This clonotype appeared a few times. The gene calls are TRBV25-1 and TRBJ2-4; TRBD2 matches 7 bases. CDR1 and CDR2 (germline): MGHDK, SYGVNS. The CDR3 is made up of 20 amino acids. J lost 8 bases, V lost 5 bases, and 27 bases had no gene match. The CDR3 DNA is TGTGCCAGCAGTCTAGGACCTGGGCATACAGCGGGGTCAGCGGTTGACATTCAGTACTTC. This codes for CASSLGPGHTAGSAVDIQYF.

The chain joins TRBV12-3 or TRBV12-4 to TRBJ2-1; the D gene is possibly TRBD1 (5 bases). The CDR3 is 14 amino acids. Trimming shortened V by 1 base and J by 7 bases, and 11 bases separated the two germline ends. CDR3 loop: CASSLGVRVNEQFF. CDR3 DNA sequence: TGTGCCAGCAGTTTAGGCGTCAGGGTAAATGAGCAGTTCTTC.

A few counts support this clonotype. The chain employs TRBV7-2 and TRBJ2-5, with D perhaps matching TRBD2 (6 bases). Germline V CDR1 and CDR2: SGHTA, FQGNSA. V lost 2 bases and J 11 bases, leaving 12 bases between the germline ends. This CDR3 has 12 residues. CDR3 in amino acids: CASSLNEREQYF. CDR3 nucleotide sequence: TGTGCCAGCAGCTTAAACGAACGGGAGCAGTACTTC.

This rearrangement joins TRBV20-1 to TRBJ2-7; 10 positions match TRBD1. The CDR3 extends over 13 amino acids. V lost 5 bases, J lost 7 bases, and 8 bases stayed unmatched. Germline lookup yields CDR1 DFQATT and CDR2 SNEGSKA (reference sequence). The CDR3 nucleotides are TGCAGTGCTCTAAGACAGGGGGCGAGGGAGCAGTACTTC. Its translation: CSALRQGAREQYF.

This chain links TRBV3-1 with TRBJ2-1, with 7 bases lining up with TRBD1. Germline CDR1 reads LGHDT; CDR2 reads YNNKEL (reference sequence). The CDR3 runs 15 residues. The junction had 3 bases not matched to a gene; V was cut back by 1 base and J by 3 bases. The CDR3 DNA reads as TGTGCCAGCAGCCAAGTGGGACAGTACTACAATGAGCAGTTCTTC. Amino acid sequence: CASSQVGQYYNEQFF.

V gene TRBV10-3 combines with J gene TRBJ1-6, with 8 nucleotides matching TRBD1. Germline loops: CDR1 ENHRY, CDR2 SYGVKD. The CDR3 sequence is 12 residues long. Germline trimming cut 9 bases from V and 8 bases from J; bases unmatched to any gene: 3. The DNA of the CDR3 is TGTGCCATTCAACAGGGGGATTCACCCCTCCACTTT. This translates into CAIQQGDSPLHF.

This sequence joins TRBV18 and TRBJ1-2, with TRBD1 matching 9 bases. This CDR3 has 16 amino acids. Germline CDR1 reads KGHSH; CDR2 reads LQKENI. Trimming at V came to 4 bases and at J to 7 bases, leaving 13 bases not matched to a gene. The CDR3 DNA reads TGTGCCAGCTCACAATCATCGACAGGGGGGATCGGTGGCTACACCTTC. Residues: CASSQSSTGGIGGYTF.

This clonotype has just one count. The rearrangement uses TRBV19 and TRBJ2-7; D gene ambiguous. CDR1 and CDR2 (germline): LNHDA, SQIVND (reference sequence). The CDR3 is 13 amino acids. V shed 4 bases and J shed 2 bases, with 9 bases lying between them. CDR3 nucleotides: TGTGCCAGTAGTAAACCCCAAACCTACGAGCAGTACTTC. Translation: CASSKPQTYEQYF.

This chain uses TRBV2 with TRBJ2-1; 7 nucleotides agree with TRBD2. The CDR3 contains 15 residues. Germline lookup yields CDR1 SNHLY and CDR2 FYNNEI. Trimming at V came to 4 bases and at J to 0 bases, leaving 3 bases not matched to a gene. For the CDR3, the DNA is TGTGCCAGCAGTGGACTAGCTAGCTCCTACAATGAGCAGTTCTTC. It codes for CASSGLASSYNEQFF.

This clonotype showed up just a few times. V is TRBV12-3 or TRBV12-4 and J is TRBJ2-1, with 13 bases aligning to TRBD2. V lost 6 bases, J lost 2 bases, and 4 bases stayed unmatched. This CDR3 has 16 residues. Written as DNA, the CDR3 is TGTGCCAGCAGGCCGGGACTAGCGGGGACCTACAATGAGCAGTTCTTC. Translation: CASRPGLAGTYNEQFF.

The gene calls are TRBV29-1 and TRBJ2-7; D perhaps matches TRBD1 (7 bases). This CDR3 has 13 amino acids. The germline V gene encodes CDR1 SQVTM and CDR2 ANQGSEA. V was cut by 4 bases and J by 4 bases, with 14 bases left in between. DNA of the CDR3: TGCAGCGTTGGACAGGGAGGAACGTACGAGCAGTACTTC. This translates into CSVGQGGTYEQYF.

The CDR3 loop is CASSLQSGRDTDTQYF. CDR3 nucleotides: TGTGCCAGCAGCCTTCAGAGCGGGAGGGACACAGATACGCAGTATTTT. V and J are TRBV7-2 and TRBJ2-3; 10 bases are shared with TRBD2. V lost 5 bases to trimming and J lost 2 bases; unmatched junction nucleotides: 7. This CDR3 has 16 residues. Germline CDR1 reads SGHTA; CDR2 reads FQGNSA.

In its sample, this clonotype was seen a few times. The chain joins TRBV27 to TRBJ2-1, with TRBD2 matching over 9 bases. Germline CDR1 MNHEY, CDR2 SMNVEV (reference sequence). The CDR3 loop spans 15 amino acids. Unmatched junction bases numbered 8, after V lost 4 bases and J lost 7 bases. As DNA, the CDR3 is TGTGCCAGCAGTTCAGACAGCGGGGGGCTGAATGAGCAGTTCTTC. Its translation is CASSSDSGGLNEQFF.

The CDR3 region is CASSPPRQNTEAFF. In DNA form, the CDR3 reads TGTGCCAGCTCACCACCCAGGCAGAACACTGAAGCTTTCTTT. The chain combines TRBV18 with TRBJ1-1; the D is unclear. Trimming shortened V by 0 bases and J by 1 base, and 6 bases separated the two germline ends. Germline CDR1 is KGHSH and CDR2 is LQKENI. The CDR3 extends over 14 amino acids.